These 2 T cell receptor beta chains originate from one sample sequenced in a study of blood T cell repertoires in COVID-19. TCRdb keeps only in-frame clones here, not all; method: immunoSEQ multiplex PCR. The repertoire holds around 180,000 clones, with around 81% as singletons. The sequenced material came from peripheral blood. The receptor set was obtained from a woman of 80 years or more with COVID-19, enrolled during active disease.

This chain joins TRBV15 and TRBJ2-7; 9 bases are a match to TRBD1. The trim removed 3 bases at V and 3 bases at J, leaving 6 bases unmatched. Germline lookup yields CDR1 LNHNV and CDR2 YYDKDF (reference sequence). CDR3 size: 15 residues. CDR3 loop: CATSSHRQGGYEQYF. CDR3 nucleotides: TGTGCCACCAGCAGTCACCGACAGGGGGGCTACGAGCAGTACTTC.

V and J are TRBV5-8 and TRBJ1-5; 7 bases are a match to TRBD1. With 0 bases clipped from V and 4 bases from J, the junction kept 7 bases outside the gene matches. Germline lookup yields CDR1 SGHTS and CDR2 YDEGEE. The CDR3 loop spans 16 amino acids. The CDR3 sequence is CASSLATTGVNQPQHF. Written as DNA, the CDR3 is TGTGCCAGCAGCTTGGCCACCACAGGGGTAAATCAGCCCCAGCATTTT. The whole variable domain, remainder taken from reference TRBV5-8 and TRBJ1-5, is EAGVTQSPTHLIKTRGQQATLRCSPISGHTSVYWYQQALGLGLQFLLWYDEGEERNRGNFPPRFSGRQFPNYSSELNVNALELEDSALYLCASSLATTGVNQPQHFGDGTRLSIL.